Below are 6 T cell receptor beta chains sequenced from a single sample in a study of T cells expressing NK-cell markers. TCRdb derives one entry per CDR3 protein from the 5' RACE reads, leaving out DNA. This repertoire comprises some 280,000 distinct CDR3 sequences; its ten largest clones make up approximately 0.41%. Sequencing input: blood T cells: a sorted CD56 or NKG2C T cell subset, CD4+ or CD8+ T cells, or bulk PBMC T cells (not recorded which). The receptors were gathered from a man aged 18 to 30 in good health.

CDR3 loop: CASTLRRVDEQFF. V is TRBV7-9 and J is TRBJ2-1; TCRdb outputs TRBD2, but without DNA this stays unchecked. The CDR3 covers 13 residues. Germline V gene lookup returns CDR1 SEHNR and CDR2 FQNEAQ (reference sequence).

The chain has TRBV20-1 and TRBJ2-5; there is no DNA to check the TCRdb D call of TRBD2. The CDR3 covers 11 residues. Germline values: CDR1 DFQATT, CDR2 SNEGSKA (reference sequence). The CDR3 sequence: CSARQSETQYF.

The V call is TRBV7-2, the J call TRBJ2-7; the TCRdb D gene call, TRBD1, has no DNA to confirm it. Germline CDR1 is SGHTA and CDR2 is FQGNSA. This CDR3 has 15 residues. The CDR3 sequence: CASSRGGTESYEQYF.

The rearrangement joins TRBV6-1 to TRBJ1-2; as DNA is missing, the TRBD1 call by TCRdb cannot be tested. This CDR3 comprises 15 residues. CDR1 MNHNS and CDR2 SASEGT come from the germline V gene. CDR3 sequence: CASTAGALASYGYTF.

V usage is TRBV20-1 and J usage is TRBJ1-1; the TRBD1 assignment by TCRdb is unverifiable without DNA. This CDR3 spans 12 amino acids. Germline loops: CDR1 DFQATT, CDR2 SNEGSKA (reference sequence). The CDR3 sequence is CSAVGTEAEAFF.

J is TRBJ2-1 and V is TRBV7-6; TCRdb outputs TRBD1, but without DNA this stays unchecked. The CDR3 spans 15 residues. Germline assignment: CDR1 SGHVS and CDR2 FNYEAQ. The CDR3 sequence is CASSPIGGTEVIQFF.